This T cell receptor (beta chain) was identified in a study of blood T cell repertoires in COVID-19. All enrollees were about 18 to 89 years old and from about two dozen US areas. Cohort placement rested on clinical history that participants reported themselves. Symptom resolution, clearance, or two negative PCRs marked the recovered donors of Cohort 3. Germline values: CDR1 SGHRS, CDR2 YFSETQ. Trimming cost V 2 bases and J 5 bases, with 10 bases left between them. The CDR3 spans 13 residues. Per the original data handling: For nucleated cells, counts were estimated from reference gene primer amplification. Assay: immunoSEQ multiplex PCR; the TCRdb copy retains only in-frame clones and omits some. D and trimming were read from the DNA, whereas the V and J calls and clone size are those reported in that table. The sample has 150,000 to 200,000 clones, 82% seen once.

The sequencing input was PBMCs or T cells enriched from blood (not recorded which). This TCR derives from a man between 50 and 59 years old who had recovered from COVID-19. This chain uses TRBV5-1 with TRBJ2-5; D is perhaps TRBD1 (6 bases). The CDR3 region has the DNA TGCGCCAGCAGCTTACAGGGAAGGGAGACCCAGTACTTC. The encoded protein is CASSLQGRETQYF.